This record covers a single TCR beta chain. This clone was recorded once. Its antigen remains undetermined. Base qualities were left out, and no much larger clone turns up one base away. The CDR3 regions of human TCRbeta chains were subjected to immunosequencing. Per the original workflow: Repertoire TCRs were matched against a reference library of SARS-CoV-2-specific TCRs generated with the MIRA antigen-specificity platform. Breadth meant the fraction of unique TCRs that were SARS-CoV-2-associated, whereas depth meant the fraction of total T cells that were SARS-CoV-2-associated. Using the MIRA data, each spike-specific TCR was assigned both to the spike region to which the TCR was reactive and to a CD4 or CD8 class. Log10-transformed breadth and depth values were compared by one-way ANOVA with Sidak's multiple comparisons tests. Held by TCRdb, this immuneACCESS table contains in-frame sequences only and omits some clones. Under half of the omission traces to an unresolved V gene where checked; the cause of the rest is unknown. V, J and clone size are taken as reported in that table, and D and trimming were inferred from the DNA itself. Across this sample there are 100,000 or so clones, with around 84% seen only once. The ten largest make up around 5.9% of the sample.

This specimen comes from a study of T cell responses to AZD1222 COVID-19 vaccine (TCRdb year 2021). For the wider study: A total of approximately 240 trial participants underwent TCR sequencing, of whom approximately 210 received two doses of AZD1222 and approximately 25 received two doses of the MenACWY control vaccine. Trial participants were enrolled by age into 18-55, 56-69 and 70-plus year subgroups, with 148, 28 and 57 TCR-sequenced participants respectively.

The label giving this sample's time point can be read as: about 28 days (+/-7) after the second vaccine dose. Because spike-specific TCR depth and breadth did not differ between the two schedules, AZD1222 recipients who got a second dose at roughly 4 weeks were pooled with those who got a second dose at roughly 12 weeks. Vaccinee samples came from UK trials COV001 and COV002, including a single-blind randomized controlled phase 2/3 trial of AZD1222 (ChAdOx1 nCoV-19) in healthy adults. For TCRbeta chain sequencing, PBMC samples were collected from trial participants at day 0 and at day 28 after the second dose. Here is what the overall study found, with its caveats: Because no samples from the day 14 peak response were available, repertoires could be characterized only after the peak T cell response. Epitopes outside the regions mutated in the B.1.351 and B.1.1.7 variants were reportedly recognized by nearly half of the unique spike-specific TCRs. Most participants were white British and females outnumbered males, and the authors suggested that clonal diversity may have been underestimated. Spike-specific TCR breadth and depth rose significantly after two AZD1222 doses compared with day 0 and with MenACWY recipients. In the small 56-69-year group, the increase in depth fell short of significance, most likely because of low power. The vaccine-associated CD4 TCRs covered the entire spike protein, and the dominant responses fell in regions 160-218 and 743-854. Conclusions about previously exposed vaccinees were limited because only a handful of AZD1222 recipients were SARS-CoV-2 seropositive at baseline.

The germline V gene supplies CDR1 MNHEY and CDR2 SVGEGT. At the junction V is shortened by 6 bases and J by 4 bases, with 3 bases in between. The CDR3 measures 11 amino acids from cysteine to phenylalanine. Just the 33-base CDR3 DNA is kept, in frame starting at base 1. This receptor chain uses TRBV6-2 or TRBV6-3 and TRBJ2-2, with the D gene not clear enough to name. The sample here was peripheral blood, taken 28 days after the second AZD1222 dose. The receptor's source is an adult who received the AZD1222 COVID-19 vaccine. The DNA reads TGTGCCAGCAGCCCCACCGGGGAGCTGTTTTTT. This gives the protein CASSPTGELFF.